This TCR beta chain originates from a study of blood T cells in healthy people across ages (dated by TCRdb to between 2014 and 2017). Concerning the study at large: Template switching captured roughly one uniquely barcoded TCR beta cDNA molecule per two T cells in model experiments. To avoid experimental bias, donors of different ages were spread randomly across the sequencing lanes. The donors were divided into four age groups: young (average approximately 17 years), middle-aged (approximately 41), aged (about 61) and long-lived (about 79). To track age-related changes in TCR beta repertoire diversity, the study relied on deep sequencing normalized with unique cDNA molecular identifiers. The study analyzed two additional independent replicas of 1 million unique cDNA reads from the same blood draw for two donors, one aged 18 to 29 and one aged 80 or older. General findings and caveats noted by the study authors: A strong correlation was found between observed TCR beta diversity and the percentage of naive T cells measured by flow cytometry. Donor CMV infection status was unknown, potentially confounding age-related changes in expanded clonotypes. Total diversity estimates from one million sequenced T cells were considered lower bounds and underestimates. The long-lived group showed more naive CD4+ T cells, fewer expanded clones and increased TCR diversity than the aged group, suggesting age selection. Observed TCR beta diversity per million T cells fell roughly linearly with age, and a significant reduction was already apparent by age around 44. Bulk unsorted PBMC profiling prevented conclusive comparison of naive and antigen-experienced compartments.

The library was made by 5' RACE. The sequencer was an Illumina HiSeq 2500. A second 7 to 11 cycle PCR used a sample-barcoded 5' primer and a J-beta primer mix. Each TCR beta cDNA molecule received a unique molecular identifier from a template-switch 5' adaptor carrying 12 random nucleotides. At least 2.5 million CDR3-containing paired-end reads were obtained from each sample. All of the RNA was converted into first-strand cDNA using the Mint cDNA synthesis kit, with a TRBC-specific oligonucleotide serving as the primer. Following uracil-DNA glycosylase treatment, all cDNA underwent a first 18-cycle PCR with the universal primers M1SS and BC2_uni_R. Concerning the study's data processing: For normalization, 1 million high-quality reads, each with a distinct molecular identifier, were randomly selected from each sample. Reads sharing molecular identifiers were discarded rather than binned into consensus sequences. MiTCR, run with a Q25 quality threshold and the strictest error-elimination algorithm, handled CDR3 identification, clonotype clustering and error correction. A nonparametric unseen species model using Euler transformation provided a lower-bound estimate of total TCR beta diversity. TCRdb trimmed the raw reads at Q25, called clones with MiXCR and kept productive beta chains. Entries that share a CDR3 protein sequence are merged under the most common genes and DNA. The authors' filters were not applied to this entry. The sample yields approximately 600,000 distinct CDR3 sequences; approximately 59% were counted once. Over 35% of the sample rests with the top ten.

About this clonotype itself: It has no known antigen specificity. The record has no base qualities; no much larger clone is one base away.

The germline V gene supplies CDR1 SGHRS and CDR2 YFSETQ. From the cysteine up to the phenylalanine, the CDR3 has a length of 15 residues. Of all the DNA, just the CDR3 is kept, 45 bases in frame from base 1. Ends trimmed: V by 4 bases, J by 1 base; bases unmatched to a gene: 2. Systemically healthy Caucasian individuals from Russia, 39 in total and aged roughly 6 to 100 years, were included as donors. Each donor gave 9 to 10 milliliters of peripheral blood, collected into EDTA-treated Vacutainer tubes. PBMCs were isolated by Ficoll-Paque density-gradient centrifugation, with at least 7 million obtained per sample. Total RNA was extracted from PBMCs with Trizol reagent, with at least 6 micrograms obtained per sample. For every donor, flow cytometry on a PBMC aliquot measured the percentage of naive CD45RAhigh/CD27high T cells.

The receptor comes from a man between 60 and 75 years old in good health. This chain is built from TRBV5-1 and TRBJ2-3; 11 central nucleotides agree with TRBD2. The sample taken for sequencing was blood. The encoded CDR3 is CASSVAGGRTDTQYF. The DNA sequence follows: TGCGCCAGCAGCGTAGCGGGGGGGCGCACAGATACGCAGTATTTT.